This TCR beta chain emerged from a study of T cells in Graves' hyperthyroidism and ophthalmopathy. Study observations and caveats: Blood shared most expanded thyroid clonotypes above 0.001.

Germline V gene lookup returns CDR1 WSHSY and CDR2 SAAADI. The CDR3 runs to 16 residues. V lost 6 bases and J lost 4; bases outside the gene matches: 13. What was amplified from RNA transcripts were TCR beta CDR3 regions. TCR CDR3 regions were first amplified by RT-PCR with HTBI primers. MiXCR was run by TCRdb on the multiplex PCR reads, yielding one entry per CDR3 protein. The repertoire holds around 340,000 distinct CDR3 sequences, approximately 15% seen once, with 20% to 25% in the top ten. This clonotype came up a few times. Its antigen remains unidentified. For the diagnoses, clinical symptoms, serum thyroxine and TRAb, thyroid ultrasound and orbital computed tomography were used.

The receptor comes from a woman aged 25 to 39 with Graves' hyperthyroidism. The chain couples TRBV10-2 to TRBJ2-7; 9 bases are a match to TRBD2. The specimen was blood. This CDR3 reads CASSPGGLAGSYEQYF. In nucleotides, the CDR3 is TGCGCCAGCAGCCCGGGGGGGCTAGCGGGGTCATACGAGCAGTACTTC.